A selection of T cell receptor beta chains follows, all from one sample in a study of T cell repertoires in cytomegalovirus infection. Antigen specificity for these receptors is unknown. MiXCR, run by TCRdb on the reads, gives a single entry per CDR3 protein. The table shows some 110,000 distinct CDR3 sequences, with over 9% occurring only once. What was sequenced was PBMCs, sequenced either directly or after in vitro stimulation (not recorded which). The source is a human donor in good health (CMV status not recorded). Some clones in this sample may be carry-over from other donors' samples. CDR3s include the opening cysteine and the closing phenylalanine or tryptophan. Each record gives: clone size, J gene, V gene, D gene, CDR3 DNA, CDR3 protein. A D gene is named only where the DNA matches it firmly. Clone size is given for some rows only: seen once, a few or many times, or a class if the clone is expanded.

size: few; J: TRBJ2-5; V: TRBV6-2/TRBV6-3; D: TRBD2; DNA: TGTGCCAGCAGTATAGCGGGAGTGGAGACCCAGTACTTC; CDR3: CASSIAGVETQYF
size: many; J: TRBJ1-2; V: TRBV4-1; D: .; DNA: TGCGCCAGCAGCCAGGCCGACCTCGGGGTTTACTTAGGCTACACCTTC; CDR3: CASSQADLGVYLGYTF
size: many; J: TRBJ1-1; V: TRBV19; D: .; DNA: TGTGCCAGTAGGTCAATCGCGGGTTCTGAAGCTTTCTTT; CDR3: CASRSIAGSEAFF
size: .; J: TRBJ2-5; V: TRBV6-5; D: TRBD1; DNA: TGTGCCAGCAGTCCCCGACAGGGGCGGCGGGAGACCCAGTACTTC; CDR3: CASSPRQGRRETQYF
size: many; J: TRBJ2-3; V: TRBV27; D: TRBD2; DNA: TGTGCCAGCAGTTTCTTAGCGGGAGAAGATACGCAGTATTTT; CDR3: CASSFLAGEDTQYF
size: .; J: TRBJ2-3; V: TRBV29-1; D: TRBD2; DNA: TGCAGCGTTTCGACTAGCGGGATTGCAGATACGCAGTATTTT; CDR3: CSVSTSGIADTQYF
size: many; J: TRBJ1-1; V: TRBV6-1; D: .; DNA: TGTGCCAGCAGTGGGCTCGGGACAATGAACACTGAAGCTTTCTTT; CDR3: CASSGLGTMNTEAFF
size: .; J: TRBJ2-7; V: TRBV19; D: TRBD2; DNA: TGTGCCAGTCGCGGGGGGCCTGCCTACGAGCAGTACTTC; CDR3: CASRGGPAYEQYF
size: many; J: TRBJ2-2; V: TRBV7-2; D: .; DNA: TGTGCCAGCAGCTTAAGGACCACCAACACCGGGGAGCTGTTTTTT; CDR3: CASSLRTTNTGELFF
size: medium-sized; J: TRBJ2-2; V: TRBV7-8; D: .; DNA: TGTGCCAGCAGCTTAGAACAGTTGAGGCGTAGCACAGACACCGGGGAGCTGTTTTTT; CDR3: CASSLEQLRRSTDTGELFF
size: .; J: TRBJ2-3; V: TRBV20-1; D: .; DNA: TGCAGTGCCGGGGGGCAGCATTTGGATACGCAGTATTTT; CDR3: CSAGGQHLDTQYF
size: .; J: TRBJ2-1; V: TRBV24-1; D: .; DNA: TGTGCCACCCGGGGGTCCTACAATGAGCAGTTCTTC; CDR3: CATRGSYNEQFF
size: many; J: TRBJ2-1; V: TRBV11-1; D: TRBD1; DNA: TGTGCCAGCAGCTCACAACAGGGGGCCACCTACAATGAGCAGTTCTTC; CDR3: CASSSQQGATYNEQFF
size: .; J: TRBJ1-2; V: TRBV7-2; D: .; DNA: TGTGCCAGCAGCTTAGACTGGGGCTACACCTTC; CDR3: CASSLDWGYTF
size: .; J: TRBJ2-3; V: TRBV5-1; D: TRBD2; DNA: TGCGCCAGCGCCGGAGGGACTAGCGGGAGGGATACGCAGTATTTT; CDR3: CASAGGTSGRDTQYF
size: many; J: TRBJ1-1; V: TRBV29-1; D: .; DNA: TGCAGCGTTGAAGGGAACAGGAACGCTGAAGCTTTCTTT; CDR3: CSVEGNRNAEAFF
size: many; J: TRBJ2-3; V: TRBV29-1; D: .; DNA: TGCAGCGTTGCCTTCGCCAGGGAATCAGATACGCAGTATTTT; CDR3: CSVAFARESDTQYF
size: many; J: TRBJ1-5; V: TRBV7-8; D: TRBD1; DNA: TGTGCCAGCAGCCCCGGGACAGCCGTCAATCAGCCCCAGCATTTT; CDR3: CASSPGTAVNQPQHF
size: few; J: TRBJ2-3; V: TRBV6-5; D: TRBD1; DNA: TGTGCCAGCAGGATGACCGGGACAGGTTTAACAGATACGCAGTATTTT; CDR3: CASRMTGTGLTDTQYF
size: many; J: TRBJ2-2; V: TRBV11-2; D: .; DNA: TGTGCCAGCAGCCGCGTTGTGACCGGGGAGCTGTTTTTT; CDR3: CASSRVVTGELFF
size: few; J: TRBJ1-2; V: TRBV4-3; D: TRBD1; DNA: TGCGCCAGCAGCCAAGATTGGACAGGCCTGGGCTACACCTTC; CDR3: CASSQDWTGLGYTF
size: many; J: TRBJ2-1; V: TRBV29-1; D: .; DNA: TGCAGCGTTTTGTCGGGCAGCTCCTACAATGAGCAGTTCTTC; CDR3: CSVLSGSSYNEQFF
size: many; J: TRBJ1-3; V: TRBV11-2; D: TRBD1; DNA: TGTGCCAGCAGCCTGAAAACAGGGGTCTCTGGAAACACCATATATTTT; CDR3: CASSLKTGVSGNTIYF
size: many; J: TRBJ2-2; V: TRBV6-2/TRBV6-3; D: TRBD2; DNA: TGTGCCAGCATGAGGAGCGGGGGCACCGGGGAGCTGTTTTTT; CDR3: CASMRSGGTGELFF